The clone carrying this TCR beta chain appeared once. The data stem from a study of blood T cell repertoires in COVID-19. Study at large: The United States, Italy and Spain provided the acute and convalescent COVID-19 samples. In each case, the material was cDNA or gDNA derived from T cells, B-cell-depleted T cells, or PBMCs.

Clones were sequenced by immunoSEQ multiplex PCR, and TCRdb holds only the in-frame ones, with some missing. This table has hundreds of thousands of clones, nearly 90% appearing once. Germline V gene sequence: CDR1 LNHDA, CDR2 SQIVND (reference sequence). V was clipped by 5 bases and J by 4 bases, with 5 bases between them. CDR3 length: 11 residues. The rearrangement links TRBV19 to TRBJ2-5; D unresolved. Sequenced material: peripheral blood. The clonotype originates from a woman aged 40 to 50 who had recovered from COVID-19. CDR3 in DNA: TGTGCCAGTAGTTCCGGAGAGACCCAGTACTTC. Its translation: CASSSGETQYF.